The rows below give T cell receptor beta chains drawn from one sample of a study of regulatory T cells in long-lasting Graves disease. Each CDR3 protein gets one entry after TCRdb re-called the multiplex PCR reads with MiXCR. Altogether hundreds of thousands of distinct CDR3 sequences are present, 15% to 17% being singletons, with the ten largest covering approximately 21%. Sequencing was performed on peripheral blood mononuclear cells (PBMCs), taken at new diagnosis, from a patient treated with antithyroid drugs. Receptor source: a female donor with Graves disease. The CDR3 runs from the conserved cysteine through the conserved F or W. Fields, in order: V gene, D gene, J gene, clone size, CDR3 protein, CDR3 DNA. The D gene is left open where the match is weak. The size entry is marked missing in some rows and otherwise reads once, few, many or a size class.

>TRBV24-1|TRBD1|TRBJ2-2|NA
CATSDTTGAPGELFF
TGTGCCACCAGTGATACAACAGGGGCCCCTGGGGAGCTGTTTTTT
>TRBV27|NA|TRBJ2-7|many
CASSLRQGRYEQYF
TGTGCCAGCAGTTTAAGACAAGGACGATACGAGCAGTACTTC
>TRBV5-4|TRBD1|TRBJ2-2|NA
CASSFDRVGTGELFF
TGTGCCAGCAGCTTCGACAGGGTGGGCACCGGGGAGCTGTTTTTT
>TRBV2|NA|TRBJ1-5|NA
CASSEGQRDRPQHF
TGTGCCAGCAGTGAGGGACAAAGAGATCGGCCCCAGCATTTT
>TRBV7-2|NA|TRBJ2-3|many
CASSPDWSTDTQYF
TGTGCCAGCAGCCCGGACTGGAGCACAGATACGCAGTATTTT
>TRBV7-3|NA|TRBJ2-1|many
CASSLLGGGDEQFF
TGTGCCAGCAGCTTATTGGGAGGGGGCGATGAGCAGTTCTTC
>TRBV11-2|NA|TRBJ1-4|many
CASSPEPVYDEKLFF
TGTGCCAGCAGCCCTGAGCCAGTTTATGATGAAAAACTGTTTTTT
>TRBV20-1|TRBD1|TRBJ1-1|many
CSAPQSRGLFYTEAFF
TGCAGTGCCCCTCAGTCCAGGGGGCTTTTCTACACTGAAGCTTTCTTT
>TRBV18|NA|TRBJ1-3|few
CASSPQGTSGNTIYF
TGTGCCAGCTCACCACAGGGAACCTCTGGAAACACCATATATTTT
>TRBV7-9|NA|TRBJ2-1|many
CASSLAEGSLRYNEQFF
TGTGCCAGCAGCTTAGCCGAGGGGTCCCTCCGCTACAATGAGCAGTTCTTC
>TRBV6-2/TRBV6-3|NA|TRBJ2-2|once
CASSSLQRANTGELFF
TGTGCCAGCAGTTCCCTACAGAGGGCGAACACCGGGGAGCTGTTTTTT